This TCR beta chain was obtained from a study of cytomegalovirus exposure and HLA in healthy donors. Germline lookup yields CDR1 MNHNS and CDR2 SASEGT. V was pared by 6 bases and J by 3 bases, with 14 bases between. The CDR3 sequence is 14 residues long. The primer mix had 60 Vbeta and 13 Jbeta primers. The repertoire was sequenced with immunoSEQ multiplex PCR; TCRdb's copy has only in-frame clones and lacks some. The sample carries some 150,000 clones, 70% to 80% recorded once. Sequencing was carried out using PBMCs. This receptor was obtained from a man in his thirties or forties in good health and CMV-seronegative. The chain combines TRBV6-1 with TRBJ1-2; tentatively, D is TRBD1 (5 bases). The CDR3 here is CASRKDSLDYGYTF. CDR3 DNA sequence: TGTGCCAGCAGAAAAGACAGTTTGGACTATGGCTACACCTTC.